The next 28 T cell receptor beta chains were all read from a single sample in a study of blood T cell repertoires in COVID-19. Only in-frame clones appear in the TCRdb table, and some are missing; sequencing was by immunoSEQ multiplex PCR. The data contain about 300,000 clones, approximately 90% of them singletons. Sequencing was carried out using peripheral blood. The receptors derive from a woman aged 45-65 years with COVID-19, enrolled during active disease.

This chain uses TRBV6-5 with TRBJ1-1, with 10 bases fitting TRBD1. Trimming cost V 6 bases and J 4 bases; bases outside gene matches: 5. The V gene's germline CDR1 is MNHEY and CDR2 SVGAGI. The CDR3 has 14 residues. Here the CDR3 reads CASRGQGTGTEAFF. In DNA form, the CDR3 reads TGTGCCAGCAGGGGACAGGGGACTGGCACTGAAGCTTTCTTT.

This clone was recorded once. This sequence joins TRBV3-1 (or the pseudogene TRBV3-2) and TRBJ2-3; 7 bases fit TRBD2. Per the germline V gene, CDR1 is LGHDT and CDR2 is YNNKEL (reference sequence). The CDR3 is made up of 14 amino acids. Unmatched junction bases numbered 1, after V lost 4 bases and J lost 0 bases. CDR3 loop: CASSLSGSTDTQYF. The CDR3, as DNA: TGTGCCAGCAGCCTTAGCGGGAGCACAGATACGCAGTATTTT.

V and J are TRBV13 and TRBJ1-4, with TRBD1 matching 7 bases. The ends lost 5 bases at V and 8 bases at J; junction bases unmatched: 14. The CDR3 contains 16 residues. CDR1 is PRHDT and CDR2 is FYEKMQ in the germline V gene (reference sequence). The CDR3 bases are TGTGCCAGCAGCATGGTTCACCGGGACAGTCGGGAAAAACTGTTTTTT. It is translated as CASSMVHRDSREKLFF.

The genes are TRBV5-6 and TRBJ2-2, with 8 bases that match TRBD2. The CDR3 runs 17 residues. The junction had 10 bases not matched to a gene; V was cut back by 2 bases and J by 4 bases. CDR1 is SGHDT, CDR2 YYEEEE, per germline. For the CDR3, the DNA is TGTGCCAGCAGCTTCGGGGGACTAGGAGTTGGCACCGGGGAGCTGTTTTTT. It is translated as CASSFGGLGVGTGELFF.

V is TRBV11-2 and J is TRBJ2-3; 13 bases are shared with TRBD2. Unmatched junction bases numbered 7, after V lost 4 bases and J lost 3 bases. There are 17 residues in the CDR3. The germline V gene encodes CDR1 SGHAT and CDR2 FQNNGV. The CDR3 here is CASSSWTSGRGTDTQYF. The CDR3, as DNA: TGTGCCAGCAGCTCTTGGACTAGCGGGAGAGGTACAGATACGCAGTATTTT.

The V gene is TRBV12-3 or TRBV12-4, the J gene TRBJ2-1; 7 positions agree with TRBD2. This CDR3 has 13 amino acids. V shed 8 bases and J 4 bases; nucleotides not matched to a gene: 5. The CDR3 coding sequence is TGTGCCAGCGGGAGCGGGACTTACAATGAGCAGTTCTTC. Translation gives CASGSGTYNEQFF.

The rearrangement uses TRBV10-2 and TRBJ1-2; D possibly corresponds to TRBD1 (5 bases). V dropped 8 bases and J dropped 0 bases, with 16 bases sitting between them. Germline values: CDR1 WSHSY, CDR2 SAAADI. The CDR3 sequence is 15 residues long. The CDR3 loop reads CASSLTGASNYGYTF. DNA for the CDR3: TGCGCCAGCTCCCTCACAGGCGCCTCTAACTATGGCTACACCTTC.

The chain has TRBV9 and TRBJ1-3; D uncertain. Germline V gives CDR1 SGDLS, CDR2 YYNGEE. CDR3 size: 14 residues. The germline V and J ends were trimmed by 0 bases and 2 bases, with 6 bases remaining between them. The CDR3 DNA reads TGTGCCAGCAGCGTAGTTTCGGCTGGAAACACCATATATTTT. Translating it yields CASSVVSAGNTIYF.

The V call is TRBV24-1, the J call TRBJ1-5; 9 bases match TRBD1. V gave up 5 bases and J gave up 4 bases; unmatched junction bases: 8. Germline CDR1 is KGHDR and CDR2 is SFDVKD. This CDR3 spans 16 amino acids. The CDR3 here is CATSGDREITNQPQHF. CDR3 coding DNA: TGTGCCACCAGTGGGGACAGGGAGATTACAAATCAGCCCCAGCATTTT.

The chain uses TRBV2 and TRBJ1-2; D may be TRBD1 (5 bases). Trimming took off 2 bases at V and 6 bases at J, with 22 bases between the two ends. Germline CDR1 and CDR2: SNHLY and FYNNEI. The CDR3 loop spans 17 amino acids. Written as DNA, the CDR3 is TGTGCCAGCAGTGAAAGTTATAGTGGCAGGGAAGGCAATGGCTACACCTTC. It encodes CASSESYSGREGNGYTF.

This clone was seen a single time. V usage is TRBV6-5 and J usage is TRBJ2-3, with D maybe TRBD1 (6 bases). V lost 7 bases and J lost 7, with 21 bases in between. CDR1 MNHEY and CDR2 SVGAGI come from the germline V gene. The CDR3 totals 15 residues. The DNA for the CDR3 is TGTGCCAGCAAATCTGGACAGATCGAGGCGAATACGCAGTATTTT. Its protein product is CASKSGQIEANTQYF.

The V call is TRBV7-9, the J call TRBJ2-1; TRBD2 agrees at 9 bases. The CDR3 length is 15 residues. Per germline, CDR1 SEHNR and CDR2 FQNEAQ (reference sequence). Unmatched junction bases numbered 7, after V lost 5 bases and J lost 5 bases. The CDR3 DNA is TGTGCCAGCAGCCTCGACCTAGCGGGGAACAATGAGCAGTTCTTC. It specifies CASSLDLAGNNEQFF.

The CDR3 DNA reads as TGTGCCAGCAGTGAATGGACGGGAGCTGGGGCCAACGTCCTGACTTTC. Translated: CASSEWTGAGANVLTF. The chain carries TRBV6-1 and TRBJ2-6; tentatively, D is TRBD2 (6 bases). Germline V gene sequence: CDR1 MNHNS, CDR2 SASEGT. The CDR3 runs 16 residues. With 2 bases removed from V and 2 bases from J, the gap between germline ends came to 10 bases.

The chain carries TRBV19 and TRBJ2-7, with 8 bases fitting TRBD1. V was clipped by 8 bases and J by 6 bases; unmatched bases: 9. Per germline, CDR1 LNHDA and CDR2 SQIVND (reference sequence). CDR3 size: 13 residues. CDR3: CASGGRGLGEQYF. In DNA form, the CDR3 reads TGTGCCAGTGGAGGCAGGGGGCTAGGCGAGCAGTACTTC.

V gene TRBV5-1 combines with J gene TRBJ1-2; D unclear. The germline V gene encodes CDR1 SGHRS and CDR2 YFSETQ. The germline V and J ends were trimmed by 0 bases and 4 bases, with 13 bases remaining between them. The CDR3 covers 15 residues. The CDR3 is CASSLGQAGSYGYTF. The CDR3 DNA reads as TGCGCCAGCAGCTTGGGGCAGGCAGGTAGCTATGGCTACACCTTC.

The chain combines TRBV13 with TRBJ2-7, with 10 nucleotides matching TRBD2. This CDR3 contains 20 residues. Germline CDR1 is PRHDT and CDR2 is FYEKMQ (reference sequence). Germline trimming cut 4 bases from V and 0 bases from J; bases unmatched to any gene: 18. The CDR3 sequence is CASSSKPRVTSGRNSYEQYF. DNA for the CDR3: TGTGCCAGCAGCTCAAAACCCCGGGTGACTAGCGGGCGAAACTCCTACGAGCAGTACTTC.

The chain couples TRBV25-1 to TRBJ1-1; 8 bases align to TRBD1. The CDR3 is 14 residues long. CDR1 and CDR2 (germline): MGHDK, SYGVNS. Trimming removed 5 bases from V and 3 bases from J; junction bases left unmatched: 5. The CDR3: CASSLMDRDTEAFF. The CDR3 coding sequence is TGTGCCAGCAGTCTTATGGACAGGGACACTGAAGCTTTCTTT.

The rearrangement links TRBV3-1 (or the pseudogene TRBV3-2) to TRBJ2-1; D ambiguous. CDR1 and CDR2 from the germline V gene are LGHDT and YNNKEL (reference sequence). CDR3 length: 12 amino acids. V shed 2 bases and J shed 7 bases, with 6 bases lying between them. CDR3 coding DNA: TGTGCCAGCAGCCAAAATCCAAATGAGCAGTTCTTC. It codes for CASSQNPNEQFF.

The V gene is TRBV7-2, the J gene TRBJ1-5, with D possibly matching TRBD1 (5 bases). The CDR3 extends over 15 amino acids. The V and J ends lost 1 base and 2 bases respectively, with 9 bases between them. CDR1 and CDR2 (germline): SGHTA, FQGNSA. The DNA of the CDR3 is TGTGCCAGCAGCTTAGATTGGGGCGGCAATCAGCCCCAGCATTTT. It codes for CASSLDWGGNQPQHF.

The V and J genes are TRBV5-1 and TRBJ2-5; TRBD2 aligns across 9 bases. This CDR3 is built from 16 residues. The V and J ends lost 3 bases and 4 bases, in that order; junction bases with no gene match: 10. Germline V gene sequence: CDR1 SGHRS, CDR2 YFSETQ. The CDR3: CASSSGSREGVETQYF. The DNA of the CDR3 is TGCGCCAGCAGCTCCGGCTCGCGGGAGGGCGTAGAGACCCAGTACTTC.

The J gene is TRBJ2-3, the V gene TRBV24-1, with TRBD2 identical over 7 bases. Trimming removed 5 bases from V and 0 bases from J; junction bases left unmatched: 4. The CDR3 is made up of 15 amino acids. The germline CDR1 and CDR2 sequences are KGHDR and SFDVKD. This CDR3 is CATSAAAGSTDTQYF. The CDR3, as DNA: TGTGCCACCAGTGCCGCAGCGGGGAGCACAGATACGCAGTATTTT.

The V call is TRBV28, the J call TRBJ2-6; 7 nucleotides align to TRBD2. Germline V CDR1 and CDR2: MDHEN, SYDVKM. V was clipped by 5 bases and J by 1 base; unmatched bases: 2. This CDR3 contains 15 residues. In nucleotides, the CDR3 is TGTGCCAGCAGTCCCGGGGGGTCTGGGGCCAACGTCCTGACTTTC. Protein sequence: CASSPGGSGANVLTF.

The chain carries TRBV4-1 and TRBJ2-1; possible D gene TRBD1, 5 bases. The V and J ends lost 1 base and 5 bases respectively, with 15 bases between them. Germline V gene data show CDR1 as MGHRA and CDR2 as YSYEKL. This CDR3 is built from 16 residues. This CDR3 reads CASSQVMGLVNNEQFF. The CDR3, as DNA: TGCGCCAGCAGCCAAGTTATGGGGCTAGTCAACAATGAGCAGTTCTTC.

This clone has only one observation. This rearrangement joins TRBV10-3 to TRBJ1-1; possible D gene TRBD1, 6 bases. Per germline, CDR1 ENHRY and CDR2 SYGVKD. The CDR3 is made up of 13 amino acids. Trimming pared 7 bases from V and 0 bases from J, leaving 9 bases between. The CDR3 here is CAINWDMNTEAFF. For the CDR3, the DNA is TGTGCCATCAACTGGGACATGAACACTGAAGCTTTCTTT.

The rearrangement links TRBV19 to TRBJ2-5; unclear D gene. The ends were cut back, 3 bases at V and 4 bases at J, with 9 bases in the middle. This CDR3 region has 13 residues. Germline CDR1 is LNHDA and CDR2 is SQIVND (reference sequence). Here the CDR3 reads CASSIGSVETQYF. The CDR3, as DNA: TGTGCCAGTAGTATTGGTAGTGTAGAGACCCAGTACTTC.

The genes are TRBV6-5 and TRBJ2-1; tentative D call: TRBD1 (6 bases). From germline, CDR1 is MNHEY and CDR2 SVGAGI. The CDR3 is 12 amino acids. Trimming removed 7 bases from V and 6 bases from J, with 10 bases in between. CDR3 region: CASNDRFNEQFF. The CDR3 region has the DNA TGTGCCAGCAACGACAGGTTCAATGAGCAGTTCTTC.

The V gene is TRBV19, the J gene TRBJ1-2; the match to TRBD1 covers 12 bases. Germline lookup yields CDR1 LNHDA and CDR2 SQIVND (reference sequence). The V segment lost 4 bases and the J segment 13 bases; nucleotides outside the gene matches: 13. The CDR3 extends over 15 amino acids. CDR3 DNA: TGTGCCAGTAGTAAAATGGGGACAGGGGGCTTCTTAGGCACCTTC. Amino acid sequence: CASSKMGTGGFLGTF.

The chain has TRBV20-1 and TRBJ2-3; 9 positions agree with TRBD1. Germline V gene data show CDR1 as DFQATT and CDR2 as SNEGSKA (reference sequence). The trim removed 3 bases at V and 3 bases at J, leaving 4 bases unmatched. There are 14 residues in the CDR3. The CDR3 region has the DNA TGCAGTGCTAGTTCCGGGACAGGGACAGATACGCAGTATTTT. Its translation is CSASSGTGTDTQYF.